What follows are 13 T cell receptor beta chains derived from one specimen sequenced in a study of neoadjuvant anti-PD-1 for oral cavity cancer (dated by TCRdb to about 2021). Library creation used the immunoSEQ multiplex PCR assay. TCRdb carries this immuneACCESS record with in-frame sequences only. Its versions omit some clonotypes, under half of them owing to an unresolved V gene in the studies checked, with the rest unexplained. For this sample the table gives around 81,000 clones, of which about 80% were detected only once. The biggest ten clones account for 2.5% to 3.5% of the sample. Interpreted using the paper, the time point label stands for: before neoadjuvant nivolumab. The sequencing here drew on PBMCs, taken before nivolumab (anti-PD-1) treatment. Receptors originate from a person aged 40 to 85 with oral cavity squamous cell carcinoma.

This clone occurred once. The chain is built from TRBV27 and TRBJ1-1; TRBD1 agrees at 7 bases. This CDR3 is 15 amino acids long. V lost 2 bases and J lost 2; bases outside the gene matches: 5. Germline V lookup: CDR1 MNHEY, CDR2 SMNVEV (reference sequence). Written as DNA, the CDR3 is TGTGCCAGCAGTTTAGGGACAGACTTAAACACTGAAGCTTTCTTT. Its translation is CASSLGTDLNTEAFF.

The CDR3 DNA is TGTGCCAGCAGCTTAGCCAGGGGAGGCACCGGGGAGCTGTTTTTT. This sequence encodes CASSLARGGTGELFF. The chain is built from TRBV7-6 and TRBJ2-2; D may be TRBD1 or TRBD2 (6 bases each). Germline values: CDR1 SGHVS, CDR2 FNYEAQ. V dropped 0 bases and J dropped 4 bases, with 9 bases sitting between them. CDR3 length equals 15 residues. Full variable domain (remainder filled in from reference TRBV7-6 and TRBJ2-2): GAGVSQSPRYKVTKRGQDVALRCDPISGHVSLYWYRQALGQGPEFLTYFNYEAQQDKSGLPNDRFSAERPEGSISTLTIQRTEQRDSAMYRCASSLARGGTGELFFGEGSRLTVL.

The V gene is TRBV10-1, the J gene TRBJ2-7, with D possibly TRBD2 on 7 matching bases. The germline CDR1 and CDR2 sequences are WNHNN and SYGVQD (reference sequence). The CDR3 has 11 residues. Trimming took off 5 bases at V and 7 bases at J, with 9 bases between the two ends. CDR3 in amino acids: CASSRGGEQYF. The CDR3 bases are TGCGCCAGCAGTAGGGGGGGGGAGCAGTACTTC.

The gene calls are TRBV2 and TRBJ1-5; D is uncertain. CDR1 SNHLY and CDR2 FYNNEI come from the germline V gene. The ends were cut back, 6 bases at V and 0 bases at J, with 12 bases in the middle. The CDR3 extends over 15 amino acids. The CDR3 protein is CASRPGTPSNQPQHF. The DNA for the CDR3 is TGTGCCAGCAGGCCTGGTACACCTAGCAATCAGCCCCAGCATTTT.

Ten or more counts support this clone. Written as DNA, the CDR3 is TGTGCCAGCATCGCGACAGGCCGCTACGAGCAGTACTTC. This codes for CASIATGRYEQYF. The V gene is TRBV2, the J gene TRBJ2-7, with D possibly matching TRBD1 (6 bases). The V end lost 7 bases, the J end lost 3 bases, and 13 bases lay between the germline ends. From germline, CDR1 is SNHLY and CDR2 FYNNEI. CDR3 length: 13 amino acids.

The chain couples TRBV28 to TRBJ2-7; 8 bases are a match to TRBD1. The CDR3 length is 15 residues. Germline V CDR1 and CDR2: MDHEN, SYDVKM. The trim removed 6 bases at V and 2 bases at J, leaving 9 bases unmatched. CDR3 loop: CASSLWQGATYEQYF. For the CDR3, the DNA is TGTGCCAGCAGCTTGTGGCAGGGGGCAACCTACGAGCAGTACTTC. The full variable domain, in which reference TRBV28 and TRBJ2-7 provide the parts outside the CDR3, is DVKVTQSSRYLVKRTGEKVFLECVQDMDHENMFWYRQDPGLGLRLIYFSYDVKMKEKGDIPEGYSVSREKKERFSLILESASTNQTSMYLCASSLWQGATYEQYFGPGTRLTVT.

The rearrangement joins TRBV15 to TRBJ2-5; TRBD2 might be the D (5 bases). The germline CDR1 and CDR2 sequences are LNHNV and YYDKDF (reference sequence). CDR3 length equals 17 residues. Trimming took 1 base from V and 3 from J, leaving 18 bases between them. The CDR3 DNA follows: TGTGCCACCAGCAGAGGACTACTTAGACCCGGAGAAGAGACCCAGTACTTC. Translated, it gives CATSRGLLRPGEETQYF. The full variable domain, rest sourced from reference TRBV15 and TRBJ2-5, is DAMVIQNPRYQVTQFGKPVTLSCSQTLNHNVMYWYQQKSSQAPKLLFHYYDKDFNNEADTPDNFQSRRPNTSFCFLDIRSPGLGDTAMYLCATSRGLLRPGEETQYFGPGTRLLVL.

This rearrangement joins TRBV2 to TRBJ2-7; possible D gene TRBD1, 6 bases. The V and J ends lost 6 bases and 3 bases respectively, with 9 bases between them. Looked up from germline, CDR1 is SNHLY and CDR2 is FYNNEI. The CDR3 totals 12 residues. CDR3 in DNA: TGTGCCAGCAGGACAGGCGGCTACGAGCAGTACTTC. It codes for CASRTGGYEQYF.

V gene TRBV28 combines with J gene TRBJ2-7, with D perhaps matching TRBD1 (6 bases). The CDR3 runs 12 residues. CDR1 and CDR2 from the germline V gene are MDHEN and SYDVKM. Between the trimmed V and J ends, which lost 5 bases and 3 bases, there was a span of 8 bases. CDR3 coding DNA: TGTGCCAGCAGTCCGGACAGCTACGAGCAGTACTTC. It specifies CASSPDSYEQYF.

The J gene is TRBJ2-1, the V gene TRBV6-1; D gene ambiguous. Trimming shortened V by 4 bases and J by 10 bases, and 20 bases separated the two germline ends. The CDR3 is 15 amino acids. The germline CDR1 and CDR2 sequences are MNHNS and SASEGT. CDR3 loop: CASSGLGVIPQEQFF. The CDR3 nucleotides read TGTGCCAGCAGTGGCTTAGGCGTCATTCCCCAGGAGCAGTTCTTC.

Only one count was recorded for this clone. The chain recombines TRBV6-1 with TRBJ2-1; D call uncertain. V was clipped by 5 bases and J by 0 bases, with 11 bases between them. Germline CDR1 reads MNHNS; CDR2 reads SASEGT. CDR3 length: 15 amino acids. In DNA, the CDR3 is TGTGCCAGCAGTTCTACATACAGCTCCTACAATGAGCAGTTCTTC. This gives the protein CASSSTYSSYNEQFF.

The V and J genes are TRBV7-9 and TRBJ2-5; perhaps D is TRBD1 or TRBD2 (5 bases each). CDR3 size: 14 residues. Trimming cost V 3 bases and J 0 bases, with 8 bases left between them. Germline CDR1 SEHNR, CDR2 FQNEAQ (reference sequence). The CDR3 nucleotides are TGTGCCAGCAGCTTGGGACGGTACCAAGAGACCCAGTACTTC. It is translated as CASSLGRYQETQYF.

The CDR3 DNA sequence: TGCGCCAGCAGCTTGGTTGGTAGCGGCTGGGAGACCCAGTACTTC. Translating gives CASSLVGSGWETQYF. The chain carries TRBV5-1 and TRBJ2-5, with D possibly matching TRBD2 (6 bases). The germline CDR1 and CDR2 sequences are SGHRS and YFSETQ. V gave up 0 bases and J gave up 5 bases, with 14 bases separating them. There are 15 residues in the CDR3.